This T cell receptor (beta chain) derives from a study of blood T cell repertoires in COVID-19. Study at large: In each case, the material was cDNA or gDNA derived from T cells, B-cell-depleted T cells, or PBMCs.

The cohort comprised adults aged 18 to 89 years residing in under 30 US areas. As handled by the study authors: Reference gene primer amplification yielded estimated nucleated cell counts. Profiling relied on immunoSEQ multiplex PCR, and the TCRdb table lists in-frame clones only, not all of them. The V and J calls and the clone size are those of that table, but D and trimming were determined from the DNA. The data contain approximately 200,000 clones, roughly 82% of them singletons. V lost 4 bases and J lost 2; bases outside the gene matches: 9. CDR1 is SGHRS and CDR2 is YFSETQ in the germline V gene. This CDR3 spans 17 amino acids.

V gene TRBV5-1 combines with J gene TRBJ2-5; TRBD2 matches at 12 bases. This TCR came from a man in his forties who had recovered from COVID-19. Sequencing was carried out using PBMCs or T cells enriched from blood (not recorded which). The DNA for the CDR3 is TGCGCCAGCAGCCAGGGAGGGACTAGCGGGTCTCAAGAGACCCAGTACTTC. This codes for CASSQGGTSGSQETQYF.